The rows below give T cell receptor beta chains drawn from one sample of a study of T cell responses to AZD1222 COVID-19 vaccine. This table comes from immunoSEQ multiplex PCR, and its TCRdb copy is limited to in-frame clones, with some not included. The table has about 130,000 clones, about 91% seen once. This sample comprised peripheral blood, obtained on day 0 of AZD1222 vaccination. The receptors originated from an adult in good health. Each CDR3 is given with its conserved first and last residue. The D gene is left open where the match is weak. Clone size is not always given. Where it is, it says once, few, many or a class for expanded clones.

j_call | v_call | clone_size | d_call | cdr3_aa | cdr3_nt
TRBJ2-7 | TRBV9 | . | . | CASSPWGGEAYEQYF | TGTGCCAGCAGCCCCTGGGGTGGGGAGGCCTACGAGCAGTACTTC
TRBJ2-2 | TRBV7-2 | . | . | CASSLVRLAGITGELFF | TGTGCCAGCAGCTTAGTGAGGCTAGCAGGGATAACCGGGGAGCTGTTTTTT
TRBJ1-1 | TRBV25-1 | . | . | CASSASWDTEAFF | TGTGCCAGCAGTGCTTCGTGGGACACTGAAGCTTTCTTT
TRBJ2-2 | TRBV4-2 | . | TRBD2 | CASSQLIRRTSGVSGELFF | TGTGCCAGCAGCCAATTAATAAGGAGGACTAGCGGGGTGAGCGGGGAGCTGTTTTTT
TRBJ1-3 | TRBV5-4 | once | TRBD1 | CASSPTGAEDTIYF | TGTGCCAGCAGTCCCACAGGGGCTGAGGACACCATATATTTT
TRBJ1-1 | TRBV28 | . | . | CASTGLYTEAFF | TGTGCCAGCACCGGCTTGTACACTGAAGCTTTCTTT
TRBJ2-5 | TRBV19 | . | TRBD1 | CASTSDREGGETQYF | TGTGCCAGTACCTCGGACAGGGAAGGAGGGGAGACCCAGTACTTC
TRBJ1-4 | TRBV5-4 | . | . | CASSRRLDGGNEKLFF | TGTGCCAGCAGCCGGCGATTGGACGGAGGTAATGAAAAACTGTTTTTT
TRBJ2-4 | TRBV11-2 | . | . | CASSFFGQAKNIQYF | TGTGCCAGCAGCTTTTTCGGCCAAGCCAAAAACATTCAGTACTTC
TRBJ1-1 | TRBV2 | . | TRBD1 | CASSVWGTGNTEAFF | TGTGCCAGCAGTGTATGGGGGACAGGGAACACTGAAGCTTTCTTT
TRBJ1-5 | TRBV18 | . | . | CASSEQGSNQPQHF | TGTGCCAGCTCGGAACAGGGTAGCAATCAGCCCCAGCATTTT
TRBJ1-1 | TRBV12-5 | . | . | CASGISMNTEAFF | TGTGCTAGTGGAATTTCAATGAACACTGAAGCTTTCTTT
TRBJ1-2 | TRBV4-3 | few | . | CASSQGDTYYGYTF | TGCGCCAGCAGCCAAGGCGACACTTACTATGGCTACACCTTC
TRBJ1-2 | TRBV14 | . | . | CASSQARNHYGYTF | TGTGCCAGCAGCCAAGCACGGAACCACTATGGCTACACCTTC
TRBJ1-2 | TRBV4-2 | . | . | CASSQERSAYGYTF | TGTGCCAGCAGCCAAGAACGTAGCGCCTATGGCTACACCTTC
TRBJ1-3 | TRBV7-2 | . | . | CASSPQVGSGNTIYF | TGTGCCAGCAGCCCCCAGGTGGGCTCTGGAAACACCATATATTTT
TRBJ2-1 | TRBV27 | . | TRBD2 | CASSFGVGGARNEQFF | TGTGCCAGCAGTTTCGGGGTCGGGGGGGCCAGGAATGAGCAGTTCTTC
TRBJ2-7 | TRBV5-1 | . | . | CASSFTGTYEQYF | TGCGCCAGCAGCTTTACTGGTACCTACGAGCAGTACTTC
TRBJ1-3 | TRBV5-1 | . | . | CASSVGGFGQVYNTIYF | TGCGCCAGCAGCGTGGGGGGGTTCGGACAAGTTTATAACACCATATATTTT
TRBJ2-7 | TRBV2 | . | . | CASSVARQVTSYEQYF | TGTGCCAGCAGTGTCGCCCGGCAGGTAACCTCCTACGAGCAGTACTTC
TRBJ1-2 | TRBV7-2 | . | . | CASSLSSGLAYGYTF | TGTGCCAGCAGCTTATCGTCGGGTCTGGCCTATGGCTACACCTTC
TRBJ2-7 | TRBV4-2 | . | TRBD2 | CASSQQAGGPLEQYF | TGTGCCAGCAGCCAGCAAGCGGGGGGACCCCTCGAGCAGTACTTC
TRBJ2-2 | TRBV5-1 | . | . | CASSLVEFDTGELFF | TGCGCCAGCAGCTTGGTAGAATTCGACACCGGGGAGCTGTTTTTT
TRBJ1-6 | TRBV5-1 | . | . | CASSLIQGNSPLHF | TGCGCCAGCAGCTTGATACAGGGTAATTCACCCCTCCACTTT
TRBJ1-1 | TRBV12-5 | . | . | CASGSLSGSRWTEAFF | TGTGCTAGTGGTTCCCTTTCGGGCAGCCGATGGACTGAAGCTTTCTTT
TRBJ1-5 | TRBV29-1 | . | . | CSGRVFQPQHF | TGCAGCGGTAGGGTCTTTCAGCCCCAGCATTTT
TRBJ2-7 | TRBV5-1 | . | . | CASSLAGTTLSYEQYF | TGCGCCAGCAGCTTGGCCGGGACCACGCTCTCCTACGAGCAGTACTTC
TRBJ2-4 | TRBV7-2 | . | TRBD2 | CASSKIAGENIQYF | TGTGCCAGCAGCAAGATAGCGGGGGAAAACATTCAGTACTTC
TRBJ1-1 | TRBV18 | few | . | CASSPAGSPEAFF | TGTGCCAGCTCACCTGCAGGGAGCCCTGAAGCTTTCTTT
TRBJ2-3 | TRBV7-2 | . | . | CASSQGLYTDTQYF | TGTGCCAGCAGCCAGGGACTTTACACAGATACGCAGTATTTT
TRBJ2-7 | TRBV5-6 | . | . | CASSLGSSYEQYF | TGTGCCAGCAGCTTGGGGAGTTCCTACGAGCAGTACTTC
TRBJ2-5 | TRBV10-3 | . | . | CAISTRVQETQYF | TGTGCCATCAGTACGAGGGTACAAGAGACCCAGTACTTC
TRBJ2-1 | TRBV19 | once | TRBD2 | CASSIPIAGAYNEQFF | TGTGCCAGTAGTATCCCTATAGCGGGGGCCTACAATGAGCAGTTCTTC
TRBJ1-1 | TRBV7-2 | . | . | CASSLGSTEAFF | TGTGCCAGCAGCTTAGGGTCCACTGAAGCTTTCTTT
TRBJ2-5 | TRBV7-6 | . | TRBD2 | CASSLVAGLAGTETQYF | TGTGCCAGCAGCTTAGTGGCGGGACTAGCGGGTACGGAGACCCAGTACTTC
TRBJ2-1 | TRBV7-2 | . | . | CASSVESGARFEQFF | TGTGCCAGCAGCGTCGAATCCGGGGCCAGATTCGAGCAGTTCTTC
TRBJ2-3 | TRBV27 | . | . | CASNPTGPDTQYF | TGTGCCAGCAACCCGACCGGACCAGATACGCAGTATTTT
TRBJ2-2 | TRBV7-2 | . | . | CASSPWAGTSGELFF | TGTGCCAGCAGCCCATGGGCCGGGACGTCCGGGGAGCTGTTTTTT
TRBJ2-2 | TRBV5-4 | . | . | CASTQEQPNTGELFF | TGTGCCAGCACGCAGGAACAGCCGAACACCGGGGAGCTGTTTTTT
TRBJ1-3 | TRBV11-2 | . | . | CASRLGDTIYF | TGTGCCAGCAGACTCGGGGACACCATATATTTT
TRBJ1-5 | TRBV29-1 | . | . | CSVAVSINQPQHF | TGCAGCGTTGCGGTCAGTATCAATCAGCCCCAGCATTTT
TRBJ2-3 | TRBV9 | . | . | CASSVAGTDTQYF | TGTGCCAGCAGCGTAGCGGGTACAGATACGCAGTATTTT
TRBJ1-2 | TRBV6-5 | . | TRBD1 | CASSQRQGFIGGYTF | TGTGCCAGCAGTCAAAGACAGGGGTTCATAGGTGGCTACACCTTC
TRBJ1-2 | TRBV10-3 | . | . | CAISEFGGQGYGYTF | TGTGCCATCAGTGAATTCGGGGGGCAGGGCTATGGCTACACCTTC
TRBJ1-6 | TRBV2 | . | . | CASSESWMGSSPLHF | TGTGCCAGCAGTGAATCCTGGATGGGGAGCTCACCCCTCCACTTT
TRBJ1-6 | TRBV14 | . | TRBD1 | CASSHTTGRSPLHF | TGTGCCAGCAGCCACACGACAGGGCGGTCACCCCTCCACTTT
TRBJ2-2 | TRBV3-1/TRBV3-2 | few | TRBD2 | CASSPALAGDLSETGELFF | TGTGCCAGCAGCCCCGCACTAGCGGGGGACCTTTCGGAGACCGGGGAGCTGTTTTTT
TRBJ1-6 | TRBV6-1 | . | . | CASSEARGASPPLHF | TGTGCCAGCAGTGAAGCTAGGGGGGCGTCGCCACCCCTCCACTTT
TRBJ2-1 | TRBV19 | . | . | CASSIIRGGTEQFF | TGTGCCAGTAGTATTATCAGGGGGGGGACTGAGCAGTTCTTC
TRBJ2-3 | TRBV6-2/TRBV6-3 | . | TRBD2 | CASSYARGLGTDTQYF | TGTGCCAGCAGTTACGCGCGGGGGTTGGGCACAGATACGCAGTATTTT
TRBJ1-1 | TRBV19 | . | . | CASYKGGMNTEAFF | TGTGCCAGTTACAAGGGGGGGATGAACACTGAAGCTTTCTTT
TRBJ1-4 | TRBV6-5 | . | . | CATSSRREKLFF | TGTGCCACCTCTAGCCGGAGGGAAAAACTGTTTTTT
TRBJ1-2 | TRBV11-2 | . | . | CASTPGIGLRYGYTF | TGTGCCAGCACCCCGGGGATCGGGTTACGCTATGGCTACACCTTC
TRBJ2-1 | TRBV9 | . | . | CASSVLGASNEQFF | TGTGCCAGCAGCGTATTGGGCGCGAGCAATGAGCAGTTCTTC